These 26 T cell receptor beta chains share one sample of origin, sequenced in a study of glioma-infiltrating T cells. Amplification of TCR alpha and beta CDR3 regions from RNA used iRepertoire nested multiplex PCR. One entry per CDR3 protein results from TCRdb running MiXCR on the multiplex PCR reads. The sample carries some 100,000 distinct CDR3 sequences, under 30% recorded once. Sequenced: glioma tissue, nonneoplastic brain tissue, or PBMCs (not recorded which). The receptors originated from a human donor with low-grade glioma or glioblastoma, undergoing nonglioma brain surgery, or in good health (not recorded which).

This clonotype was observed at least ten times. The CDR3 DNA is TGCGCCAGCAGCCAAGACAGGTCCTACGAGCAGTACTTC. This translates into CASSQDRSYEQYF. J is TRBJ2-7 and V is TRBV4-3, with D uncertain. V was shortened by 0 bases and J by 1 base, with 4 bases between the two germline ends. Germline V gene data show CDR1 as LGHNA and CDR2 as YSLEER. CDR3 size: 13 residues.

This clonotype has at least ten counts. The chain uses TRBV7-8 and TRBJ2-7, with 12 nucleotides matching TRBD2. V dropped 1 base and J dropped 4; count of bases not matched to a gene: 5. CDR3 size: 16 residues. The germline V gene has CDR1 SGHVS and CDR2 FQNEAQ. The CDR3 is CASSLELAGGPYEQYF. The CDR3 DNA reads as TGTGCCAGCAGCTTAGAGCTAGCGGGAGGGCCATACGAGCAGTACTTC.

This clonotype has at least ten counts. The chain combines TRBV18 with TRBJ2-3; D is unresolved. V was trimmed by 2 bases and J by 6 bases, leaving 9 bases between them. In germline, CDR1 is KGHSH, CDR2 LQKENI. CDR3 size: 13 residues. CDR3 in amino acids: CASSPRSQDTQYF. Here the CDR3 DNA reads TGTGCCAGCTCACCAAGGTCCCAGGATACGCAGTATTTT.

Remarks on this clonotype: An end of the junction does not agree with germline; a read error may underlie this. This chain's CDR3 is CVSSKAAGPMNTEAFF. DNA of the CDR3: TGTGTCAGCAGTAAAGCGGCAGGACCGATGAACACTGAAGCTTTCTTT. This chain joins TRBV6-1 and TRBJ1-1, with no clear D. Germline lookup yields CDR1 MNHNS and CDR2 SASEGT. This CDR3 region has 16 residues.

This clonotype showed up many times. The rearrangement uses TRBV7-2 and TRBJ1-5; D is unclear. Deletions cut 5 bases from V and 2 bases from J, with 13 bases between. The germline V gene encodes CDR1 SGHTA and CDR2 FQGNSA. The CDR3 has 15 residues. The CDR3 nucleotides read TGTGCCAGCAGCCCCCGGAAGGTTGGCAATCAGCCCCAGCATTTT. Protein product: CASSPRKVGNQPQHF.

There are many counts of this clonotype. The rearrangement joins TRBV5-4 to TRBJ2-2; D remains ambiguous. Germline V gives CDR1 SGHNT, CDR2 YYREEE (reference sequence). Trimming removed 0 bases from V and 7 bases from J, with 4 bases in between. The CDR3 sequence is 12 residues long. This CDR3 is CASSLDSGELFF. CDR3 sequence (DNA): TGTGCCAGCAGCTTGGACAGCGGGGAGCTGTTTTTT.

To note about this clonotype: Since a much larger clone is just one base distant, this may be a read error. The chain has TRBV30 and TRBJ1-1; no definite D call. The V and J ends lost 2 bases and 5 bases respectively, with 9 bases between them. The CDR3 is 12 amino acids. CDR1 GTSNPN and CDR2 SVGIG come from the germline V gene (reference sequence). Here the CDR3 reads CAWSNGVTEAFF. The DNA for the CDR3 is TGTGCCTGGAGTAATGGGGTAACTGAAGCTTTCTTT.

This clonotype showed up many times. The CDR3 bases are TGTGCCAGCCCCAGGACTAGCGGGAGGCCCCACGACAATGAGCAGTTCTTC. Protein product: CASPRTSGRPHDNEQFF. The V call is TRBV28, the J call TRBJ2-1; the match to TRBD2 covers 14 bases. Germline CDR1 reads MDHEN; CDR2 reads SYDVKM. V lost 8 bases, J lost 5 bases, and 11 bases stayed unmatched. The CDR3 covers 17 residues.

This clonotype was observed at least ten times. This rearrangement joins TRBV24-1 to TRBJ1-5; D gene unclear. The germline V gene encodes CDR1 KGHDR and CDR2 SFDVKD. Trimming left V 3 bases short and J 2 bases short, with 13 bases between. The CDR3 runs 16 residues. In nucleotides, the CDR3 is TGTGCCACCAGTGATGCCCAGGATTTGGGCAATCAGCCCCAGCATTTT. Its translation is CATSDAQDLGNQPQHF.

In this sample, this clonotype turned up many times. The chain is built from TRBV4-3 and TRBJ1-1; 8 nucleotides agree with TRBD1. Trimming took 3 bases from V and 4 from J; bases not matched to a gene: 7. This CDR3 is 15 amino acids long. Per the germline V gene, CDR1 is LGHNA and CDR2 is YSLEER. As DNA, the CDR3 is TGCGCCAGCAGCCAGGGAACAGGGGGGCCCACTGAAGCTTTCTTT. As protein: CASSQGTGGPTEAFF.

This clonotype came up many times. V is TRBV28 and J is TRBJ1-2; D is possibly TRBD1 (5 bases). V lost 3 bases, J lost 12 bases, and 11 bases lay in between. This CDR3 has 11 residues. CDR1 is MDHEN and CDR2 is SYDVKM in the germline V gene. The CDR3 protein is CASSFGQSHTF. In DNA, the CDR3 is TGTGCCAGCAGTTTCGGACAAAGCCACACCTTC.

The chain couples TRBV20-1 to TRBJ1-2; D not resolved. Per the germline V gene, CDR1 is DFQATT and CDR2 is SNEGSKA (reference sequence). Trimming pared 0 bases from V and 11 bases from J, leaving 25 bases between. The CDR3 is made up of 16 amino acids. The CDR3 DNA follows: TGCAGTGCTAGAGATACGTCGAGGCCCACTTACTATGCATACACCTTC. As protein: CSARDTSRPTYYAYTF.

This chain uses TRBV11-2 with TRBJ2-3; TRBD2 is a possible D gene (5 bases). Looked up from germline, CDR1 is SGHAT and CDR2 is FQNNGV. This CDR3 comprises 15 residues. Trimming stripped 4 bases from V and 3 bases from J, with 14 bases between. For the CDR3, the DNA is TGTGCCAGCAGCTCCGACGGACTCAAGACAGATACGCAGTATTTT. It specifies CASSSDGLKTDTQYF.

The gene calls are TRBV5-4 and TRBJ1-5, with a possible D match to TRBD1 (5 bases). CDR3 length: 17 residues. Trimming removed 0 bases from V and 7 bases from J, with 20 bases in between. CDR1 is SGHNT and CDR2 is YYREEE in the germline V gene (reference sequence). CDR3 in DNA: TGTGCCAGCAGCTTGGCATATCGGGGGAGTGGGCGCCAGCCCCAGCATTTT. Its protein product is CASSLAYRGSGRQPQHF.

This clonotype was detected many times. The chain employs TRBV20-1 and TRBJ2-3; TRBD1 might be the D (5 bases). Germline values: CDR1 DFQATT, CDR2 SNEGSKA (reference sequence). Between the trimmed V and J ends, which lost 1 base and 2 bases, there was a span of 10 bases. The CDR3 consists of 14 residues. The CDR3 region is CSARGGANTDTQYF. The CDR3 bases are TGCAGTGCTAGAGGGGGCGCGAACACAGATACGCAGTATTTT.

The rearrangement uses TRBV9 and TRBJ2-1, with 11 bases aligning to TRBD2. There are 18 residues in the CDR3. CDR1 and CDR2 (germline): SGDLS, YYNGEE. V was clipped by 4 bases and J by 0 bases; unmatched bases: 9. CDR3 residues: CASSPTSGGLSSYNEQFF. In DNA, the CDR3 is TGTGCCAGCAGCCCCACTAGCGGGGGCCTCAGCTCCTACAATGAGCAGTTCTTC.

Ten or more counts support this clonotype. Here the CDR3 DNA reads TGTGCCACCAGTGATTTCCGGGACAGGGGGGATACGCAGTATTTT. Translation: CATSDFRDRGDTQYF. The genes are TRBV24-1 and TRBJ2-3; TRBD1 aligns across 11 bases. J gave up 6 bases and V 1 base, and 2 bases lay outside the gene matches. CDR1 and CDR2 from the germline V gene are KGHDR and SFDVKD. The CDR3 runs to 15 residues.

This clonotype was recorded a few times. In this CDR3 the conserved last residue, phenylalanine or tryptophan, is missing, so a read error is likely. This rearrangement joins TRBV28 to TRBJ1-2, with D possibly matching TRBD1 (5 bases). Germline V gene sequence: CDR1 MDHEN, CDR2 SYDVKM. V lost 6 bases, J lost 8 bases, and 16 bases lay in between. The CDR3 is made up of 13 amino acids. CDR3 amino acids: CASSPRQLPGYTL. For the CDR3, the DNA is TGTGCCAGCAGCCCTCGACAGCTACCCGGCTACACCCTC.

This clonotype was seen ten or more times. This chain uses TRBV15 with TRBJ2-5; unclear D gene. Germline CDR1 is LNHNV and CDR2 is YYDKDF (reference sequence). Trimming left V 3 bases short and J 4 bases short, with 12 bases between. The CDR3 is 14 residues long. The CDR3 here is CATSRQAKTETQYF. CDR3 sequence (DNA): TGTGCCACCAGCAGGCAAGCAAAAACAGAGACCCAGTACTTC.

This clonotype has just one count. The CDR3 loop reads CDSSLRVAEAFF. The CDR3 bases are TGTGACAGTAGTTTAAGGGTCGCTGAAGCTTTCTTT. The chain recombines TRBV28 with TRBJ1-1, with unresolved D. This CDR3 contains 12 residues. The germline V gene has CDR1 MDHEN and CDR2 SYDVKM. The complete variable domain, with remaining parts taken from reference TRBV28 and TRBJ1-1, reads DVKVTQSSRYLVKRTGEKVFLECVQDMDHENMFWYRQDPGLGLRLIYFSYDVKMKEKGDIPEGYSVSREKKERFSLILESASTNQTSMYLCDSSLRVAEAFFGQGTRLTVV.

There are many counts of this clonotype. The chain uses TRBV27 and TRBJ1-6; D not certain. CDR1 MNHEY and CDR2 SMNVEV come from the germline V gene (reference sequence). The CDR3 totals 14 residues. Trimming removed 3 bases at V and 3 bases at J, with 6 bases between. CDR3 sequence reads: CASSFLGYNSPLHF. The CDR3 nucleotides read TGTGCCAGCAGTTTTCTCGGCTATAATTCACCCCTCCACTTT.

A few counts support this clonotype. A single base separates this from a much larger clone, so it may be a read error. CDR3 DNA: TGTGCCAGCAACTCAGGGTTGGCCCCCAATGAGCAGTTCTTC. This codes for CASNSGLAPNEQFF. The chain links TRBV6-2 or TRBV6-3 to TRBJ2-1; a possible D gene is TRBD1 (5 bases). The CDR3 spans 14 residues. V lost 7 bases, J lost 6 bases, and 16 bases lay in between. The germline V gene encodes CDR1 MNHEY and CDR2 SVGEGT.

There are many counts of this clonotype. The genes are TRBV10-3 and TRBJ2-7; 7 bases agree with TRBD2. CDR3 length: 13 residues. The germline CDR1 and CDR2 sequences are ENHRY and SYGVKD. V lost 10 bases and J lost 5; bases outside the gene matches: 11. CDR3 nucleotides: TGTGCCACTACCGCGCGGGAGTACAACGAGCAGTACTTC. It codes for CATTAREYNEQYF.

This clonotype was observed many times. V is TRBV6-1 and J is TRBJ2-7, with D hard to call. V lost 5 bases and J 5 bases, leaving 13 bases between the germline ends. Looked up from germline, CDR1 is MNHNS and CDR2 is SASEGT. CDR3 length: 13 amino acids. The CDR3 nucleotides read TGTGCCAGCAGTATGACATTTGCTGACGAGCAGTACTTC. Translation gives CASSMTFADEQYF.

This clonotype was picked up many times. The rearrangement links TRBV20-1 to TRBJ2-3; no reliable D call. The CDR3 is 11 residues long. Trimming shortened V by 8 bases and J by 2 bases, and 8 bases separated the two germline ends. Germline loops: CDR1 DFQATT, CDR2 SNEGSKA (reference sequence). CDR3 region: CSIQSTDTQYF. CDR3 nucleotides: TGCAGTATCCAATCCACAGATACGCAGTATTTT.

This clonotype was recorded at least ten times. V and J are TRBV18 and TRBJ2-1; TRBD2 matches 11 bases. V trimming: 6 bases; J trimming: 5 bases; junction bases outside the gene matches: 6. Looked up from germline, CDR1 is KGHSH and CDR2 is LQKENI. The CDR3 is 15 amino acids. CDR3 sequence (DNA): TGTGCCAGCTCCCAAGGGACTAGCGGAAACAATGAGCAGTTCTTC. It specifies CASSQGTSGNNEQFF.